This T cell receptor (beta chain) was documented in a study of shared clonotypes between healthy human individuals. V was clipped by 4 bases and J by 0 bases, with 13 bases between them. Germline V gives CDR1 LGHNA, CDR2 YNFKEQ. The CDR3 is 17 amino acids. Recent vaccinations or acute infections were absent in the healthy HIV-negative adult donors. Splitting of CD4+ cells produced CD45RA+ naive and CD45RA-negative memory subsets. TCRdb's table, derived via immunoSEQ multiplex PCR, lists solely in-frame clones and lacks some. The repertoire holds more than 850,000 clones, 70% to 80% seen once, with about 0.52% in the top ten.

The sequence derives from a man aged 18 to 30 in good health. Some clones in this sample may be carry-over from other donors' samples. The sample consisted of memory CD4+ T cells from PBMCs. Subset indicated: CD45RA-negative fraction. This chain joins TRBV4-2 and TRBJ2-6; D unresolved. In nucleotides, the CDR3 is TGTGCCAGCAGCCCGGTGGGCAACCCCTCTGGGGCCAACGTCCTGACTTTC. Translated: CASSPVGNPSGANVLTF.